These T cell receptor beta chains were read from a single sample in a study of blood T cell repertoires in COVID-19. The data were produced by immunoSEQ multiplex PCR, yet TCRdb's version contains in-frame clones alone and is incomplete. The table has 130,000 or so clones, 86% seen once. Sequencing used peripheral blood. These receptors originate from a middle-aged man with acute or convalescent COVID-19. CDR3s include the opening cysteine and the closing phenylalanine or tryptophan. A D gene is named only where the DNA matches it firmly. Size tells how often a clone was seen (once, few, many) or the class of an expanded clone, and some rows leave it out.

CDR3 length: 14
V gene: TRBV6-5
D gene: -
clone size: -
J gene: TRBJ1-1
CDR3 DNA: TGTGCCAGCAGTTATGGGGGCTTGGGGACTGAAGCTTTCTTT
CDR3 protein: CASSYGGLGTEAFF

CDR3 length: 14
V gene: TRBV3-1/TRBV3-2
D gene: -
clone size: -
J gene: TRBJ2-1
CDR3 DNA: TGTGCCAGCAGCCAAGCTCGGGGGAGTAATGAGCAGTTCTTC
CDR3 protein: CASSQARGSNEQFF

CDR3 length: 16
V gene: TRBV5-4
D gene: TRBD2
clone size: -
J gene: TRBJ2-2
CDR3 DNA: TGTGCCAGCAGCTTGGGACCTAGCGGGATGGTCGGGGAGCTGTTTTTT
CDR3 protein: CASSLGPSGMVGELFF

CDR3 length: 18
V gene: TRBV6-1
D gene: TRBD2
clone size: -
J gene: TRBJ2-1
CDR3 DNA: TGTGCCAGCAGTGAAGCGCAGAGCGGGAGGCTTATTTACAATGAGCAGTTCTTC
CDR3 protein: CASSEAQSGRLIYNEQFF

CDR3 length: 14
V gene: TRBV19
D gene: -
clone size: -
J gene: TRBJ1-1
CDR3 DNA: TGTGCCAGTATAGAACAGAGCTCGAACACTGAAGCTTTCTTT
CDR3 protein: CASIEQSSNTEAFF

CDR3 length: 17
V gene: TRBV3-1/TRBV3-2
D gene: TRBD2
clone size: -
J gene: TRBJ2-1
CDR3 DNA: TGTGCCAGCAGCCCCCGACTAGCGGGAGTCTTCGACAATGAGCAGTTCTTC
CDR3 protein: CASSPRLAGVFDNEQFF

CDR3 length: 13
V gene: TRBV6-5
D gene: -
clone size: -
J gene: TRBJ1-1
CDR3 DNA: TGTGCCAGCAGTCGAGGGGGGGGGACTGAAGCTTTCTTT
CDR3 protein: CASSRGGGTEAFF

CDR3 length: 14
V gene: TRBV4-1
D gene: -
clone size: -
J gene: TRBJ1-6
CDR3 DNA: TGCGCCAGCAGCCAAGGGACATCCAATTCACCCCTCCACTTT
CDR3 protein: CASSQGTSNSPLHF

CDR3 length: 15
V gene: TRBV11-3
D gene: -
clone size: few
J gene: TRBJ2-2
CDR3 DNA: TGTGCCAGCAGCTTGTCTACAGGGACGAACGGGGAGCTGTTTTTT
CDR3 protein: CASSLSTGTNGELFF

CDR3 length: 12
V gene: TRBV14
D gene: -
clone size: -
J gene: TRBJ2-1
CDR3 DNA: TGTGCCAGCAGCCAAGGTCCAGGGGAGCAGTTCTTC
CDR3 protein: CASSQGPGEQFF

CDR3 length: 12
V gene: TRBV10-3
D gene: -
clone size: -
J gene: TRBJ1-1
CDR3 DNA: TGTGCCATCAGTGAGCAGGGTACTGAAGCTTTCTTT
CDR3 protein: CAISEQGTEAFF

CDR3 length: 16
V gene: TRBV5-1
D gene: TRBD2
clone size: -
J gene: TRBJ2-1
CDR3 DNA: TGCGCCAGCAGCCCCGGAGGCGGGGGCTCCTACAATGAGCAGTTCTTC
CDR3 protein: CASSPGGGGSYNEQFF

CDR3 length: 14
V gene: TRBV2
D gene: TRBD2
clone size: -
J gene: TRBJ2-3
CDR3 DNA: TGTGCCAGCAGTGAAGGCGGGGGGGCAGATACGCAGTATTTT
CDR3 protein: CASSEGGGADTQYF

CDR3 length: 15
V gene: TRBV4-2
D gene: -
clone size: -
J gene: TRBJ1-6
CDR3 DNA: TGTGCCAGCAGCCGAAGGCAGGGGTATAATTCACCCCTCCACTTT
CDR3 protein: CASSRRQGYNSPLHF

CDR3 length: 15
V gene: TRBV2
D gene: -
clone size: -
J gene: TRBJ1-4
CDR3 DNA: TGTGCCAGCAGTGAACAAGAGGTTTCTAACGAAAAACTGTTTTTT
CDR3 protein: CASSEQEVSNEKLFF

CDR3 length: 14
V gene: TRBV5-6
D gene: -
clone size: -
J gene: TRBJ2-5
CDR3 DNA: TGTGCCAGCAGCTCCCCGGGGAGACAAGAGACCCAGTACTTC
CDR3 protein: CASSSPGRQETQYF

CDR3 length: 13
V gene: TRBV18
D gene: -
clone size: few
J gene: TRBJ2-1
CDR3 DNA: TGTGCCAGCTCACCAGGGCCCCCAGGAGAGCAGTTCTTC
CDR3 protein: CASSPGPPGEQFF

CDR3 length: 17
V gene: TRBV2
D gene: -
clone size: -
J gene: TRBJ2-3
CDR3 DNA: TGTGCCAGCAGTGATGTGGGCAGCTCGCCTCAGGCAGATACGCAGTATTTT
CDR3 protein: CASSDVGSSPQADTQYF

CDR3 length: 16
V gene: TRBV10-2
D gene: -
clone size: few
J gene: TRBJ2-1
CDR3 DNA: TGCGCCAGCAGTGAGTCCTTGGCGGGTGCATACAATGAGCAGTTCTTC
CDR3 protein: CASSESLAGAYNEQFF

CDR3 length: 14
V gene: TRBV7-2
D gene: -
clone size: once
J gene: TRBJ2-5
CDR3 DNA: TGTGCCAGCAGCCGGGAGAGAATCCAGGAGACCCAGTACTTC
CDR3 protein: CASSRERIQETQYF

CDR3 length: 14
V gene: TRBV2
D gene: TRBD1
clone size: -
J gene: TRBJ1-6
CDR3 DNA: TGTGCCAGCAGTGTAGGGGACAGCAATTCACCCCTCCACTTT
CDR3 protein: CASSVGDSNSPLHF

CDR3 length: 14
V gene: TRBV5-4
D gene: -
clone size: -
J gene: TRBJ1-2
CDR3 DNA: TGTGCCAGCAGCTTGGGACAAGCTAACTATGGCTACACCTTC
CDR3 protein: CASSLGQANYGYTF

CDR3 length: 13
V gene: TRBV30
D gene: -
clone size: -
J gene: TRBJ1-5
CDR3 DNA: TGTGCCTGGGGTCGGGTGGATGGTCAGCCCCAGCATTTT
CDR3 protein: CAWGRVDGQPQHF

CDR3 length: 12
V gene: TRBV2
D gene: TRBD2
clone size: few
J gene: TRBJ2-5
CDR3 DNA: TGTGCCAGCGGACTAGCTGCAGAGACCCAGTACTTC
CDR3 protein: CASGLAAETQYF

CDR3 length: 16
V gene: TRBV5-1
D gene: TRBD2
clone size: -
J gene: TRBJ2-1
CDR3 DNA: TGCGCCAGCAGCTTGGAGGGACTAGCGGCCTACAATGAGCAGTTCTTC
CDR3 protein: CASSLEGLAAYNEQFF

CDR3 length: 16
V gene: TRBV7-9
D gene: TRBD2
clone size: -
J gene: TRBJ2-7
CDR3 DNA: TGTGCCAGCAGCCCCTTCGTGGGACGGGAGGCCTACGAGCAGTACTTC
CDR3 protein: CASSPFVGREAYEQYF

CDR3 length: 14
V gene: TRBV19
D gene: TRBD1
clone size: -
J gene: TRBJ1-2
CDR3 DNA: TGTGCCAGTAGTACCAGGACAGGGGGCGGAGGCTACACCTTC
CDR3 protein: CASSTRTGGGGYTF